This TCR beta chain was recorded in a study of blood T cell repertoires in COVID-19. Overall study: From the United States, Italy and Spain came samples of acute and convalescent COVID-19. Sources were T cells, B-cell-depleted T cells, or PBMCs; the material itself was cDNA or gDNA.

Methods used by the authors: Estimation of nucleated cell counts was performed using reference gene primer amplification. Produced via immunoSEQ multiplex PCR; TCRdb's table is partial and in-frame only. The DNA was the basis for D and trimming; V, J and clone size are from that table. The profile shows about 200,000 clones, 80% of them singletons. With 4 bases removed from V and 1 base from J, the gap between germline ends came to 6 bases. Germline values: CDR1 SGHKS, CDR2 YYEKEE (reference sequence). The CDR3 consists of 13 residues. Sequencing was performed on peripheral blood. This TCR was recovered from a woman in her 70s with acute or convalescent COVID-19. V and J are TRBV5-5 and TRBJ1-5; D call uncertain. The CDR3: CASSLRSNQPQHF. CDR3 bases: TGTGCCAGCAGCCTTAGAAGCAATCAGCCCCAGCATTTT.